Reported below is one T cell receptor (beta chain). The data derive from a study of blood T cell repertoires in COVID-19. Profiled with immunoSEQ multiplex PCR; TCRdb holds only in-frame clones, not every one. The data show approximately 82,000 clones, roughly four fifths seen once. The sequenced sample consisted of peripheral blood. The sequence came from a man in his forties or fifties with active or convalescent COVID-19.

The CDR3 sequence is CSASRQGGTEAFF. CDR3 coding DNA: TGCAGTGCTAGTAGACAGGGCGGCACTGAAGCTTTCTTT. The rearrangement links TRBV20-1 to TRBJ1-1; 7 bases map to TRBD1. V was pared by 3 bases and J by 4 bases, with 5 bases of the junction left unmatched. The V gene's germline CDR1 is DFQATT and CDR2 SNEGSKA (reference sequence). The CDR3 length is 13 residues.